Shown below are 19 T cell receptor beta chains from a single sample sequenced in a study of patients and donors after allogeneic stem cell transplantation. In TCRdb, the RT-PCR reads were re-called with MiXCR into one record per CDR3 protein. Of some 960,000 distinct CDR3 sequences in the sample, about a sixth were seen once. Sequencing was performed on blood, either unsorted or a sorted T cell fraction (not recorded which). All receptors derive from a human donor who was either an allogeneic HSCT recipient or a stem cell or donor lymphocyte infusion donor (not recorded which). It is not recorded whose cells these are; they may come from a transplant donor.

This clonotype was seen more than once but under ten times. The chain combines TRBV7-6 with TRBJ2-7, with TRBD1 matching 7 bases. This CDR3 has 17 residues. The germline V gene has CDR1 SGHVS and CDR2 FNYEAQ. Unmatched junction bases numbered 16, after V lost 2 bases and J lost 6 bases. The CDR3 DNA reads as TGTGCCAGCAGCTTACTCACCCCCCCGACAGGGTCGGGCGAGCAGTACTTC. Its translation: CASSLLTPPTGSGEQYF. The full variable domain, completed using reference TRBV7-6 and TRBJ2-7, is GAGVSQSPRYKVTKRGQDVALRCDPISGHVSLYWYRQALGQGPEFLTYFNYEAQQDKSGLPNDRFSAERPEGSISTLTIQRTEQRDSAMYRCASSLLTPPTGSGEQYFGPGTRLTVT.

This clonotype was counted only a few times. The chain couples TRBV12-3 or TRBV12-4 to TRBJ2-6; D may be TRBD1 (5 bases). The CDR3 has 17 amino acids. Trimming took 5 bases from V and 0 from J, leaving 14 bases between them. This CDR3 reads CASSTDGAYSGANVLTF. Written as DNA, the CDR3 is TGTGCCAGCAGTACGGATGGGGCGTACTCTGGGGCCAACGTCCTGACTTTC.

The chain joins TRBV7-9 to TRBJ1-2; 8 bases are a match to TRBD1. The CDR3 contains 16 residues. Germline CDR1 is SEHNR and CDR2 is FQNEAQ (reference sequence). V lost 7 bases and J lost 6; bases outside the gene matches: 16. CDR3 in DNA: TGTGCCAGCACCCTTACCCTCAGGGGGCTTGCGGATGGCTACACCTTC. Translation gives CASTLTLRGLADGYTF.

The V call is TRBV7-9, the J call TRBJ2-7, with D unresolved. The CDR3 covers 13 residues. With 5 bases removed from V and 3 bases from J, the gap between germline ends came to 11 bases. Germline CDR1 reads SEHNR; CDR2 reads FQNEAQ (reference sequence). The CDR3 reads CASSADGYYEQYF. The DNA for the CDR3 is TGTGCCAGCAGCGCCGACGGATACTACGAGCAGTACTTC.

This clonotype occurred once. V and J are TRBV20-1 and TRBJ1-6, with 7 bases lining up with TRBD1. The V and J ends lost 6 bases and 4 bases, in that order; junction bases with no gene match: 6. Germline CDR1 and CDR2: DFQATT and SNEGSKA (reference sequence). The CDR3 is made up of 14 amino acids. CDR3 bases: TGCAGTGCCTGGGACAGCTTTTATAATTCACCCCTCCACTTT. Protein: CSAWDSFYNSPLHF.

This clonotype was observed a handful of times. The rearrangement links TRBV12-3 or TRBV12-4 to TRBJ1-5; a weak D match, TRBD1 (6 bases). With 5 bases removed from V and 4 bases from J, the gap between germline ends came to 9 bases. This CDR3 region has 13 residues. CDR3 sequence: CASSHTGNQPQHF. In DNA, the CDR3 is TGTGCCAGCAGTCATACAGGGAATCAGCCCCAGCATTTT.

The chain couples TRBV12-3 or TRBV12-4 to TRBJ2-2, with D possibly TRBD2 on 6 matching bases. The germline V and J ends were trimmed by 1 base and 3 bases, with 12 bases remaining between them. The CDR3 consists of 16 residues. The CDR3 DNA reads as TGTGCCAGCAGTTTAGGCCCTAGCGTTTACACCGGGGAGCTGTTTTTT. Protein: CASSLGPSVYTGELFF.

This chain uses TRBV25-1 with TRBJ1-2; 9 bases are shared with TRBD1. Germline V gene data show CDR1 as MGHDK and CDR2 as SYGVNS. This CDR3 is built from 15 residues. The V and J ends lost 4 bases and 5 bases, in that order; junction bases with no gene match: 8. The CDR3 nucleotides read TGTGCCAGCAGTGCGGACAGGGGCGGGCGGTATGGCTACACCTTC. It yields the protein CASSADRGGRYGYTF.

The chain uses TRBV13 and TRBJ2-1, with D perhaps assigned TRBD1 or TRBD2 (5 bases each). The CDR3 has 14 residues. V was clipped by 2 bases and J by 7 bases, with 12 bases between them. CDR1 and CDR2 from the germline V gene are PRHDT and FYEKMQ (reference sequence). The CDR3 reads CASSLPPEGNEQFF. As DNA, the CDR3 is TGTGCCAGCAGCTTACCGCCCGAGGGGAATGAGCAGTTCTTC.

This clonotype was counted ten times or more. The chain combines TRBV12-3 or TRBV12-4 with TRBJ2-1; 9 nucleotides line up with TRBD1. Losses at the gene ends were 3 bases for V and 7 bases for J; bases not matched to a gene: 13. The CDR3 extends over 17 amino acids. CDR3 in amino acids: CASSFVVRTGATNEQFF. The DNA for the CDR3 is TGTGCCAGCAGTTTTGTAGTTCGGACAGGGGCTACAAATGAGCAGTTCTTC.

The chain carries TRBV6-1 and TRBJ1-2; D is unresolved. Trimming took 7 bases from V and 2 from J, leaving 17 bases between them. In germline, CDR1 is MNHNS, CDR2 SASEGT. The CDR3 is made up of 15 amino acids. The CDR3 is CASMVAELSNYGYTF. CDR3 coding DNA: TGTGCCAGCATGGTGGCAGAACTTTCGAACTATGGCTACACCTTC.

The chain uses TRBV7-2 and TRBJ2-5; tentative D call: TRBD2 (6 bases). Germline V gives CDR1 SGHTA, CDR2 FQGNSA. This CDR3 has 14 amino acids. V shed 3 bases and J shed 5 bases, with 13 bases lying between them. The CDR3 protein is CASSLGLAYETQYF. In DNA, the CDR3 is TGTGCCAGCAGCTTGGGTCTAGCGTACGAGACCCAGTACTTC. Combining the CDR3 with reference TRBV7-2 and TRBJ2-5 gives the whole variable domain GAGVSQSPSNKVTEKGKDVELRCDPISGHTALYWYRQSLGQGLEFLIYFQGNSAPDKSGLPSDRFSAERTGGSVSTLTIQRTQQEDSAVYLCASSLGLAYETQYFGPGTRLLVL.

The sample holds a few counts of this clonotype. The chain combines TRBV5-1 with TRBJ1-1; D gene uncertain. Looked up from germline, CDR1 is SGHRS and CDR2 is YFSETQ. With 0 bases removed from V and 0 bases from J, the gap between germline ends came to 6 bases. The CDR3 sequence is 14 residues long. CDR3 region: CASSLAPVNTEAFF. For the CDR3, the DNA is TGCGCCAGCAGCTTGGCCCCAGTGAACACTGAAGCTTTCTTT.

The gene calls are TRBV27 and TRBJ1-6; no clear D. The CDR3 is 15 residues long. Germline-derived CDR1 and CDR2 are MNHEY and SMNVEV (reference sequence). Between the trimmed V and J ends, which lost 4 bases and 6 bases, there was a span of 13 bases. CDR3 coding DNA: TGTGCCAGCAGTTATCTACGCACGAGTAATTCACCCCTCCACTTT. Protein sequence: CASSYLRTSNSPLHF.

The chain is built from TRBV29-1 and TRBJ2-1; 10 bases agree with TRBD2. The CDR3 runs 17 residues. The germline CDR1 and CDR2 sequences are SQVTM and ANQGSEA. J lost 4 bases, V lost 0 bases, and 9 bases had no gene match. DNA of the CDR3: TGCAGCGTTGAAGACCCGAGACGAGCGGGGGGGTACAATGAGCAGTTCTTC. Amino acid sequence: CSVEDPRRAGGYNEQFF.

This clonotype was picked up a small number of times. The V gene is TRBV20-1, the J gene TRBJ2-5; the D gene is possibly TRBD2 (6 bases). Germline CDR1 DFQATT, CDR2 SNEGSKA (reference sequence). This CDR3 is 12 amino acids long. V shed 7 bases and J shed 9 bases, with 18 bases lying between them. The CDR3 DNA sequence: TGCAGTGTTGGCGGGAATGATCCGCCCCAGTACTTC. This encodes CSVGGNDPPQYF.

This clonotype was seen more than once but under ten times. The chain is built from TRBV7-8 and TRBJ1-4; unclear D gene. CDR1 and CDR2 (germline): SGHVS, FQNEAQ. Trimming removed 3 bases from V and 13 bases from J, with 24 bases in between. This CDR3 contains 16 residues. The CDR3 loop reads CASSFYSRDRAKGLFF. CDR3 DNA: TGTGCCAGCAGCTTTTATAGTCGAGACCGGGCCAAGGGACTGTTTTTT.

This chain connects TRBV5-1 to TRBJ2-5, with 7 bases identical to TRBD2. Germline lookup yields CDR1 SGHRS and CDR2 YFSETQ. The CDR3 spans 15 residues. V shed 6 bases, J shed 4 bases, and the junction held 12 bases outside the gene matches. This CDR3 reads CASKFGAGEGETQYF. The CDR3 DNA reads TGCGCCAGCAAATTCGGGGCGGGAGAAGGAGAGACCCAGTACTTC.

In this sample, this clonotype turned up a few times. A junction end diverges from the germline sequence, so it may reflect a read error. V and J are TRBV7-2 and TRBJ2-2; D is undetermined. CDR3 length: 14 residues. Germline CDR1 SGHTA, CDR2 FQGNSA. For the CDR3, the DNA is TGTGCCAGCAGCTTCGGACCGAAGACCGGGGAGCTGTTTTTT. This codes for CASSFGPKTGELFF.